The next 9 T cell receptor beta chains were all read from a single sample in a study of cytomegalovirus exposure and HLA in healthy donors. PCR was performed using 60 Vbeta and 13 Jbeta primers. This table comes from immunoSEQ multiplex PCR, and its TCRdb copy is limited to in-frame clones, with some not included. Here the sample spans roughly 80,000 clones, around 72% being singletons. The sequencing input was PBMCs. The receptors originated from a woman in her 40s in good health and CMV-seropositive.

This CDR3 reads CASSPGTAQETQYF. The DNA for the CDR3 is TGTGCCAGCAGCCCCGGGACAGCCCAAGAGACCCAGTACTTC. This chain links TRBV7-9 with TRBJ2-5; 7 nucleotides align to TRBD1. The V and J ends lost 5 bases and 1 base, in that order; junction bases with no gene match: 4. This CDR3 contains 14 residues. The germline gives CDR1 SEHNR, CDR2 FQNEAQ (reference sequence).

This chain uses TRBV2 with TRBJ2-1; 13 nucleotides match TRBD2. Germline CDR1 SNHLY, CDR2 FYNNEI. J lost 7 bases, V lost 6 bases, and 9 bases had no gene match. The CDR3 runs 16 residues. The CDR3 region is CASRDGTSGVQNEQFF. The CDR3 DNA sequence: TGTGCCAGCAGGGACGGGACTAGCGGGGTGCAGAATGAGCAGTTCTTC.

The chain uses TRBV7-6 and TRBJ2-2, with 7 bases that match TRBD1. The CDR3 covers 15 residues. With 1 base clipped from V and 7 bases from J, the junction kept 6 bases outside the gene matches. From germline, CDR1 is SGHVS and CDR2 FNYEAQ. The CDR3 coding sequence is TGTGCCAGCAGCTTAGGGGCGACAGGGAGCGGGGAGCTGTTTTTT. This encodes CASSLGATGSGELFF.

This clone is a singleton in its sample. The rearrangement links TRBV6-5 to TRBJ1-5, with TRBD1 identical over 10 bases. V gave up 5 bases and J gave up 6 bases; unmatched junction bases: 7. CDR1 is MNHEY and CDR2 is SVGAGI in the germline V gene. The CDR3 consists of 15 residues. CDR3 protein: CASSAQTGGIQPQHF. In DNA form, the CDR3 reads TGTGCCAGCAGTGCCCAGACAGGGGGCATTCAGCCCCAGCATTTT.

V gene TRBV5-1 combines with J gene TRBJ1-3; 9 bases align to TRBD1. Germline CDR1 reads SGHRS; CDR2 reads YFSETQ. V dropped 0 bases and J dropped 4; count of bases not matched to a gene: 5. There are 16 residues in the CDR3. The CDR3 bases are TGCGCCAGCAGCTTGGACGGGACAGGGTACGGAAACACCATATATTTT. It specifies CASSLDGTGYGNTIYF. The full variable domain, its missing parts supplied by reference TRBV5-1 and TRBJ1-3, is KAGVTQTPRYLIKTRGQQVTLSCSPISGHRSVSWYQQTPGQGLQFLFEYFSETQRNKGNFPGRFSGRQFSNSRSEMNVSTLELGDSALYLCASSLDGTGYGNTIYFGEGSWLTVV.

The rearrangement joins TRBV2 to TRBJ2-7, with D possibly matching TRBD2 (6 bases). Trimming pared 3 bases from V and 9 bases from J, leaving 18 bases between. The CDR3 has 14 residues. Germline lookup yields CDR1 SNHLY and CDR2 FYNNEI. The CDR3 sequence is CASSDGGVLVRQYF. As DNA, the CDR3 is TGTGCCAGCAGTGATGGAGGGGTCCTCGTGAGGCAGTACTTC.

V and J are TRBV5-1 and TRBJ2-7; possible D gene TRBD2, 5 bases. Trimming stripped 2 bases from V and 1 base from J, with 13 bases between. From germline, CDR1 is SGHRS and CDR2 YFSETQ. The CDR3 runs to 15 residues. The DNA of the CDR3 is TGCGCCAGCAGCTTAGAACCGGGAAGGTCCTACGAGCAGTACTTC. It specifies CASSLEPGRSYEQYF.

This rearrangement joins TRBV5-1 to TRBJ1-5; 7 bases fit TRBD1. V shed 0 bases and J 6 bases; nucleotides not matched to a gene: 9. The CDR3 sequence is 16 residues long. CDR1 is SGHRS and CDR2 is YFSETQ in the germline V gene. CDR3 loop: CASSLGTMDRLQPQHF. The CDR3 DNA sequence: TGCGCCAGCAGCTTGGGGACCATGGACAGGCTTCAGCCCCAGCATTTT. The full variable domain, completed using reference TRBV5-1 and TRBJ1-5, is KAGVTQTPRYLIKTRGQQVTLSCSPISGHRSVSWYQQTPGQGLQFLFEYFSETQRNKGNFPGRFSGRQFSNSRSEMNVSTLELGDSALYLCASSLGTMDRLQPQHFGDGTRLSIL.

The rearrangement joins TRBV6-4 to TRBJ2-1; possible D gene TRBD1, 6 bases. The CDR3 is 11 residues long. Germline loops: CDR1 MRHNA, CDR2 SNTAGT. Deletions cut 6 bases from V and 7 bases from J, with 7 bases between. The CDR3 region is CASSRGNEQFF. The CDR3 coding sequence is TGTGCCAGCAGCAGGGGAAATGAGCAGTTCTTC.